This paragraph covers one T cell receptor (beta chain) sequence. No antigen is known for it. Described time point: blood 2 weeks post-SBRT. Treatment given: 15 Gy SBRT to primary tumor, nephrectomy 4 weeks later. Radiation-treated patients gave blood at baseline, week 2 and week 4. This renal cell carcinoma was of the clear cell type. Germline V gene lookup returns CDR1 MGHDK and CDR2 SYGVNS. The CDR3 spans 13 residues. V lost 5 bases to trimming and J lost 10 bases, with 15 bases between them. Sequencing was performed with immunoSEQ multiplex PCR; in TCRdb, only in-frame clones are kept and a portion is missing. The sample yields more than 100,000 clones, about 88% seen once. The data were taken from a study of radiation and T cells in renal cell carcinoma. Study-level information: Nephrectomy followed 15 Gy stereotactic body radiation by 4 weeks.

Study-level findings and limits: In blood, top tumor clones expanded by 2 weeks, shrinking by 4.

This sequence joins TRBV25-1 and TRBJ2-1; the D gene is possibly TRBD2 (6 bases). The origin of this receptor is a woman between 70 and 85 years old with renal cell carcinoma. Sequenced here: blood, sampled from a patient whose treatment included radiotherapy and nephrectomy. The CDR3 loop reads CASSTSSEGEQFF. The CDR3 DNA sequence: TGTGCCAGCAGTACCTCCTCGGAGGGCGAGCAGTTCTTC.